The 19 T cell receptor beta chains below all came from one sample that was sequenced in a study of blood T cell repertoires in COVID-19. Only in-frame clones appear in the TCRdb table, and some are missing; sequencing was by immunoSEQ multiplex PCR. The data hold 70,000 to 100,000 clones, with more than 75% observed a single time. The material sequenced was peripheral blood. These receptors were collected from a woman aged 80 or over with active COVID-19.

The V call is TRBV6-5, the J call TRBJ1-2, with TRBD1 matching over 8 bases. Germline assignment: CDR1 MNHEY and CDR2 SVGAGI. The J segment lost 2 bases and the V segment lost 5 bases, leaving 1 base of the junction unmatched. This CDR3 has 13 residues. This CDR3 is CASSRTGNYGYTF. The CDR3 DNA reads TGTGCCAGCAGTCGGACAGGGAACTATGGCTACACCTTC.

The J gene is TRBJ2-1, the V gene TRBV6-2 or TRBV6-3; D call uncertain. Trimming removed 5 bases at V and 7 bases at J, with 15 bases between. Germline V gives CDR1 MNHEY, CDR2 SVGEGT. The CDR3 spans 14 residues. The CDR3 region has the DNA TGTGCCAGCAGTCCCCTCGTTAGACTTAATGAGCAGTTCTTC. This sequence encodes CASSPLVRLNEQFF.

This chain connects TRBV9 to TRBJ2-3, with a tentative D call TRBD1 (6 bases). The CDR3 totals 17 residues. Germline V gene lookup returns CDR1 SGDLS and CDR2 YYNGEE. Deletions cut 3 bases from V and 3 bases from J, with 20 bases between. The CDR3 DNA is TGTGCCAGCAGCGAGCCACGGGCAGGGGATTGGACAGATACGCAGTATTTT. Its protein is CASSEPRAGDWTDTQYF.

The gene calls are TRBV3-1 (or the pseudogene TRBV3-2) and TRBJ2-6; 8 positions match TRBD1. Germline V gene lookup returns CDR1 LGHDT and CDR2 YNNKEL (reference sequence). This CDR3 comprises 15 residues. V lost 4 bases and J lost 2; bases outside the gene matches: 1. DNA of the CDR3: TGTGCCAGCAGCCCGACAGGGGCTGGGGCCAACGTCCTGACTTTC. It translates to CASSPTGAGANVLTF.

The V gene is TRBV24-1, the J gene TRBJ2-1; TRBD1 matches 8 bases. Trimming removed 3 bases from V and 4 bases from J; junction bases left unmatched: 7. This CDR3 region has 16 residues. Germline loops: CDR1 KGHDR, CDR2 SFDVKD. CDR3 bases: TGTGCCACCAGTGATAGTATGGACAGGGTTTACAATGAGCAGTTCTTC. Encoded protein: CATSDSMDRVYNEQFF.

The chain recombines TRBV18 with TRBJ2-5, with D perhaps TRBD1 (5 bases). The CDR3 is 13 residues long. The germline CDR1 and CDR2 sequences are KGHSH and LQKENI. V gave up 3 bases and J gave up 2 bases, with 7 bases separating them. This CDR3 reads CASSPTAQETQYF. CDR3 DNA: TGTGCCAGCTCACCGACAGCACAAGAGACCCAGTACTTC. Using reference TRBV18 and TRBJ2-5 for the parts outside the CDR3, the full variable domain is NAGVMQNPRHLVRRRGQEARLRCSPMKGHSHVYWYRQLPEEGLKFMVYLQKENIIDESGMPKERFSAEFPKEGPSILRIQQVVRGDSAAYFCASSPTAQETQYFGPGTRLLVL.

The chain links TRBV11-3 to TRBJ2-1, with 15 bases that match TRBD2. Germline values: CDR1 SGHNT, CDR2 YENEEA. Germline trimming cut 1 base from V and 9 bases from J; bases unmatched to any gene: 4. The CDR3 length is 16 residues. The CDR3 bases are TGTGCCAGCAGCTTAGTGGCGGGACTAGCGGGAGGTGAGCAGTTCTTC. It translates to CASSLVAGLAGGEQFF.

The chain links TRBV4-3 to TRBJ2-7; TRBD2 is a possible D gene (6 bases). Germline CDR1 and CDR2: LGHNA and YSLEER. Trimming removed 0 bases from V and 0 bases from J, with 12 bases in between. This CDR3 is built from 16 residues. The CDR3 spells CASSQDSGLTSYEQYF. DNA for the CDR3: TGCGCCAGCAGCCAAGATAGCGGCCTGACCTCCTACGAGCAGTACTTC.

The chain combines TRBV3-1 (or the pseudogene TRBV3-2) with TRBJ2-5; TRBD2 matches 9 bases. Trimming took 4 bases from V and 2 from J; bases not matched to a gene: 5. The CDR3 length is 15 residues. Germline V CDR1 and CDR2: LGHDT, YNNKEL (reference sequence). The CDR3 is CASSRAGGLQETQYF. As DNA, the CDR3 is TGTGCCAGCAGCCGGGCGGGAGGGCTACAAGAGACCCAGTACTTC.

The gene calls are TRBV24-1 and TRBJ2-3; 9 nucleotides agree with TRBD2. In germline, CDR1 is KGHDR, CDR2 SFDVKD. This CDR3 contains 15 residues. V shed 4 bases, J shed 5 bases, and the junction held 6 bases outside the gene matches. The CDR3 nucleotides are TGTGCCACCAGTGAATTAGCGGGGGCCGGAGATACGCAGTATTTT. As protein: CATSELAGAGDTQYF.

V and J are TRBV27 and TRBJ2-7; 7 bases map to TRBD2. J was trimmed by 7 bases and V by 5 bases; bases with no gene match: 8. The germline V gene encodes CDR1 MNHEY and CDR2 SMNVEV (reference sequence). The CDR3 is 13 residues long. The CDR3 region has the DNA TGTGCCAGCAGTCCTCGGGGGGTGGGGGAGCAGTACTTC. Translated, it gives CASSPRGVGEQYF.

Comments on this clone: This may stem from a read error, because a much larger clone lies one nucleotide away. The V call is TRBV7-2, the J call TRBJ1-6, with D perhaps matching TRBD1 (6 bases). CDR1 is SGHTA and CDR2 is FQGNSA in the germline V gene. Trimming took 11 bases from V and 4 from J, leaving 21 bases between them. CDR3 size: 16 residues. The DNA of the CDR3 is TGTGCCGGCACCAAGGGGGGGCAGGGGTATAATTCACCCCTCCACTTT. Amino acid sequence: CAGTKGGQGYNSPLHF.

J is TRBJ2-1 and V is TRBV6-6; 11 nucleotides agree with TRBD2. V dropped 7 bases and J dropped 0; count of bases not matched to a gene: 5. The CDR3 is 16 amino acids. CDR1 and CDR2 (germline): MNHNY, SVGAGI (reference sequence). CDR3 region: CASTRTSGLSYNEQFF. In nucleotides, the CDR3 is TGTGCCAGCACTCGGACTAGCGGGCTCTCCTACAATGAGCAGTTCTTC.

V usage is TRBV2 and J usage is TRBJ2-5, with 13 nucleotides matching TRBD2. The germline V gene encodes CDR1 SNHLY and CDR2 FYNNEI. The length of the CDR3 is 18 residues. The junction had 15 bases not matched to a gene; V was cut back by 6 bases and J by 5 bases. This CDR3 reads CASRGLAGFGPRGETQYF. CDR3 bases: TGTGCCAGCAGGGGACTAGCGGGATTCGGGCCACGCGGGGAGACCCAGTACTTC.

The chain carries TRBV5-1 and TRBJ2-3; D gene unclear. V was pared by 0 bases and J by 0 bases, with 11 bases between. The germline V gene has CDR1 SGHRS and CDR2 YFSETQ. The CDR3 has 16 amino acids. The CDR3: CASSLVAITSTDTQYF. As DNA, the CDR3 is TGCGCCAGCAGCTTGGTAGCAATAACTAGCACAGATACGCAGTATTTT.

The chain's CDR3 is CASSDRTGYYEQYF. CDR3 coding DNA: TGTGCCAGCAGTGATAGGACAGGGTACTACGAGCAGTACTTC. This chain uses TRBV6-4 with TRBJ2-7, with 8 bases matching TRBD1. V lost 3 bases, J lost 3 bases, and 4 bases stayed unmatched. The CDR3 extends over 14 amino acids. In germline, CDR1 is MRHNA, CDR2 SNTAGT.

The chain carries TRBV7-2 and TRBJ1-5, with 7 positions matching TRBD1. CDR1 and CDR2 (germline): SGHTA, FQGNSA. The CDR3 sequence is 14 residues long. The V gene end was trimmed by 1 base and the J gene end by 9 bases; junction bases not matched to a gene: 6. The CDR3 bases are TGTGCCAGCAGCTTAGAAGGGGGCCCGCGGCCCCAGCATTTT. Amino acids: CASSLEGGPRPQHF.

This clone was seen only a few times. The sample has other DNA sequences that encode this CDR3 too. The chain is built from TRBV9 and TRBJ2-3; 7 bases align to TRBD1. There are 14 residues in the CDR3. The J segment lost 6 bases and the V segment lost 2 bases, leaving 6 bases of the junction unmatched. In germline, CDR1 is SGDLS, CDR2 YYNGEE. CDR3 amino acids: CASSVGRGTDTQYF. The CDR3 DNA follows: TGTGCCAGCAGCGTGGGCAGGGGGACGGATACGCAGTATTTT.

On this clone itself: One junction end disagrees with the germline gene, perhaps due to a read error. The J gene is TRBJ1-5, the V gene TRBV30, with 9 bases fitting TRBD1. Germline V lookup: CDR1 GTSNPN, CDR2 SVGIG (reference sequence). This CDR3 is 18 amino acids long. Here the CDR3 DNA reads TGTGCCTGGAGTAGCACAGGGGGCGCGTACCTTAGCAATCAGCTCCAGCATTTT. It translates to CAWSSTGGAYLSNQLQHF. Full variable domain (missing parts from reference TRBV30 and TRBJ1-5): SQTIHQWPATLVQPVGSPLSLECTVEGTSNPNLYWYRQAAGRGLQLLFYSVGIGQISSEVPQNLSASRPQDRQFILSSKKLLLSDSGFYLCAWSSTGGAYLSNQLQHFGDGTRLSIL.